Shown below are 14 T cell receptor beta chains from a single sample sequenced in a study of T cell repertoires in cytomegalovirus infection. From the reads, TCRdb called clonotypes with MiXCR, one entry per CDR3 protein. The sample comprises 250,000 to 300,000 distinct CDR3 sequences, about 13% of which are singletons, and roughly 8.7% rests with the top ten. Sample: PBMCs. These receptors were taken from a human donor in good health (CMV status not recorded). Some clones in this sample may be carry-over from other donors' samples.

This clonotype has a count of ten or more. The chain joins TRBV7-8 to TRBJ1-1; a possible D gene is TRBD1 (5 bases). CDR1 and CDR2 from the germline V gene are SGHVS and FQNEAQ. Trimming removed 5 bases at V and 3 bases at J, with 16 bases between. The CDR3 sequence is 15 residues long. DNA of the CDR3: TGTGCCAGCAGCCCCTTAAGCAGGGTTTACACTGAAGCTTTCTTT. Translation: CASSPLSRVYTEAFF. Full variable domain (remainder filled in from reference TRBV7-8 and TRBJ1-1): GAGVSQSPRYKVAKRGQDVALRCDPISGHVSLFWYQQALGQGPEFLTYFQNEAQLDKSGLPSDRFFAERPEGSVSTLKIQRTQQEDSAVYLCASSPLSRVYTEAFFGQGTRLTVV.

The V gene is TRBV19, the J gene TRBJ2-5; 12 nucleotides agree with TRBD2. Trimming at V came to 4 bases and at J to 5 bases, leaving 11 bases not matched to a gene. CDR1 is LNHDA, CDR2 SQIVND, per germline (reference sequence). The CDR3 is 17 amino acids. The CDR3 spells CASSTPTSGGTGETQYF. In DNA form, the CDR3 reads TGTGCCAGTAGTACCCCGACTAGCGGGGGAACGGGGGAGACCCAGTACTTC.

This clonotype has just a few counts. The CDR3 sequence: CASSPGTKGRETQYF. DNA of the CDR3: TGTGCCAGCAGCCCTGGGACAAAGGGGAGAGAGACCCAGTACTTC. The chain combines TRBV14 with TRBJ2-5; D is perhaps TRBD1 (6 bases). Trimming shortened V by 4 bases and J by 4 bases, and 16 bases separated the two germline ends. Germline V gene lookup returns CDR1 SGHDN and CDR2 FVKESK. The CDR3 has 15 residues.

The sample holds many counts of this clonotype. In DNA form, the CDR3 reads TGTGCCAGCAGCTTGTCTCCTGGGGCCTACAATGAGCAGTTCTTC. Protein: CASSLSPGAYNEQFF. The chain employs TRBV7-9 and TRBJ2-1; no reliable D call. The CDR3 contains 15 residues. V was trimmed by 3 bases and J by 2 bases, leaving 11 bases between them. Germline V gene sequence: CDR1 SEHNR, CDR2 FQNEAQ (reference sequence).

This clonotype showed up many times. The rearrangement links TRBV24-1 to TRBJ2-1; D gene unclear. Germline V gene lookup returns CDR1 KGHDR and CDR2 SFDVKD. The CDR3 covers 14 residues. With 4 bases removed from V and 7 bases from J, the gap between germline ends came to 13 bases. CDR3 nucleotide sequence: TGTGCCACCAGTGACCCCCGACGTGGGAATGAGCAGTTCTTC. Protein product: CATSDPRRGNEQFF.

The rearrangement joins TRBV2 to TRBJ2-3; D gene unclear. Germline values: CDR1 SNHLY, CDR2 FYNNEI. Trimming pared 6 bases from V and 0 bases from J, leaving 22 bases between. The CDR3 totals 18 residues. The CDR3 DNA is TGTGCCAGCAGCTATACACCGGGCTCGTTAAATAGCACAGATACGCAGTATTTT. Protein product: CASSYTPGSLNSTDTQYF.

The CDR3 nucleotides are TGCAGTGCTCGGGACCGATTAAATGAGCAGTTCTTC. Translating it yields CSARDRLNEQFF. This sequence joins TRBV20-1 and TRBJ2-1, with D perhaps TRBD1 or TRBD2 (5 bases each). The CDR3 has 12 residues. Trimming stripped 5 bases from V and 7 bases from J, with 12 bases between. Germline V gene data show CDR1 as DFQATT and CDR2 as SNEGSKA (reference sequence).

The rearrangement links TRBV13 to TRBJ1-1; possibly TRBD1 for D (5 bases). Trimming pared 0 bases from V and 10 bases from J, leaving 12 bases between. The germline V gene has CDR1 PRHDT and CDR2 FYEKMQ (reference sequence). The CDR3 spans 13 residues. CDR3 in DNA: TGTGCCAGCAGCTTAGGACAGGCAAACATAGCTTTCTTT. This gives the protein CASSLGQANIAFF.

In nucleotides, the CDR3 is TGTGCCAGCAGCTTCCATGAAAAACTGTTTTTT. Translated: CASSFHEKLFF. This sequence joins TRBV7-9 and TRBJ1-4, with D unclear. Germline V gene sequence: CDR1 SEHNR, CDR2 FQNEAQ (reference sequence). The CDR3 consists of 11 residues. Between the trimmed V and J ends, which lost 3 bases and 6 bases, there was a span of 2 bases.

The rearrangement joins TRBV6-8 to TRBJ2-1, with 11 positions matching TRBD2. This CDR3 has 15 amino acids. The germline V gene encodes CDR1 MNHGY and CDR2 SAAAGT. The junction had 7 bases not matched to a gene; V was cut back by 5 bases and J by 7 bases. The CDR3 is CASSQLAGVGNEQFF. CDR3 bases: TGTGCCAGCAGTCAACTAGCGGGAGTCGGGAATGAGCAGTTCTTC.

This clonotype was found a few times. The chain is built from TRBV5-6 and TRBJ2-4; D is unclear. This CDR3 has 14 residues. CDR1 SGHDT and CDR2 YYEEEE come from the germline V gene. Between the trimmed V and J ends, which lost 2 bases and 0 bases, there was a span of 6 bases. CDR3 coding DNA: TGTGCCAGCAGCTTAGGCAAAGCCAAAAACATTCAGTACTTC. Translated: CASSLGKAKNIQYF.

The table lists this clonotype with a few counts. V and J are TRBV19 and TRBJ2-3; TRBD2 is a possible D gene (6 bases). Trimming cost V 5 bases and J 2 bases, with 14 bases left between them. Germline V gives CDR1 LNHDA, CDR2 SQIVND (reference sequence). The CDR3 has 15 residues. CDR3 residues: CASSRRDPSTDTQYF. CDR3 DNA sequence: TGTGCCAGTAGTCGGCGGGACCCCTCCACAGATACGCAGTATTTT.

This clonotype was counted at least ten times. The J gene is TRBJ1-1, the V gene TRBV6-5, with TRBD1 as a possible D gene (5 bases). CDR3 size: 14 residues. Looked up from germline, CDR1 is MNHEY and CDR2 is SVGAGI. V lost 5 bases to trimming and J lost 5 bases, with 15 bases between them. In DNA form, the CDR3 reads TGTGCCAGCAGTGCCCTCCCAGGGCGGACTGAAGCTTTCTTT. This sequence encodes CASSALPGRTEAFF.

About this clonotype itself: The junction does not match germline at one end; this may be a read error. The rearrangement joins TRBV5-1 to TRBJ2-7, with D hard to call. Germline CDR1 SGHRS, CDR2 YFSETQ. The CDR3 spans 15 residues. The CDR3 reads CASSSNSVASTAPAF. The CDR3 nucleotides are TGCGCCAGCAGCTCGAATTCGGTGGCTAGTACGGCCCCCGCTTTC.